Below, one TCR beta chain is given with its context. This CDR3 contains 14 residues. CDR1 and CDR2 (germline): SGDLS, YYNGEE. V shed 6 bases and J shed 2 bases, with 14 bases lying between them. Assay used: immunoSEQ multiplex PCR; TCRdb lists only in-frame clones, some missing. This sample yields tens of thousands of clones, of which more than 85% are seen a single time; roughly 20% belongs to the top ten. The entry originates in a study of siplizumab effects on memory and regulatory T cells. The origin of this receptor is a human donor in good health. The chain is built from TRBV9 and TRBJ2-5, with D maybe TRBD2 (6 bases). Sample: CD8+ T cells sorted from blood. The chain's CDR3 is CASKGGDGQETQYF. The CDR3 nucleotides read TGTGCCAGCAAAGGAGGGGATGGGCAAGAGACCCAGTACTTC.